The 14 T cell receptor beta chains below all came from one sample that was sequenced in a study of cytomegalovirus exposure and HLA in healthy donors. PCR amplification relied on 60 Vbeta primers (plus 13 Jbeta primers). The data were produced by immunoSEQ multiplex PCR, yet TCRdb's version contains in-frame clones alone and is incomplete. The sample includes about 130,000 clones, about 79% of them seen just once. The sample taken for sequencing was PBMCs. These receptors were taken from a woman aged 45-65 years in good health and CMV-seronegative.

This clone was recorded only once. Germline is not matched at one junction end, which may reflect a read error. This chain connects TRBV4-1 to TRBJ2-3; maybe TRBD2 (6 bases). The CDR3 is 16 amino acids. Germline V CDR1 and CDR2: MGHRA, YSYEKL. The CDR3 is CVSSPHREPPWDTQYF. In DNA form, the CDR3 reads TGCGTCAGCAGCCCACACCGGGAGCCCCCATGGGATACGCAGTATTTT.

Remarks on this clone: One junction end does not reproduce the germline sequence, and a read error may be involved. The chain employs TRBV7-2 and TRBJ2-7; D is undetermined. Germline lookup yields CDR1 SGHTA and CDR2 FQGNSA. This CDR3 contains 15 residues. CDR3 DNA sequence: TGTGCCAGCAGCTTTTCTGACTCAAGGTCGTACGAGCAGTGCTTC. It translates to CASSFSDSRSYEQCF.

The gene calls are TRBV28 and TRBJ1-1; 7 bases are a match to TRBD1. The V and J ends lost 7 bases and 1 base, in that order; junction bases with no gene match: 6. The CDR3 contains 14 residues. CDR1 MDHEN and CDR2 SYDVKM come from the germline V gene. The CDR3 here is CASKRGRGNTEAFF. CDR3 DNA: TGTGCCAGCAAAAGGGGGCGCGGGAACACTGAAGCTTTCTTT.

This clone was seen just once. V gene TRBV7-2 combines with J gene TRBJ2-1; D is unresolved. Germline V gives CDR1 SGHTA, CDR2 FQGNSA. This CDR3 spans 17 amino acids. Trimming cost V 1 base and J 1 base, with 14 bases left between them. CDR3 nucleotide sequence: TGTGCCAGCAGCTTAGTCTCTGACCCGAGGTCCTACAATGAGCAGTTCTTC. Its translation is CASSLVSDPRSYNEQFF.

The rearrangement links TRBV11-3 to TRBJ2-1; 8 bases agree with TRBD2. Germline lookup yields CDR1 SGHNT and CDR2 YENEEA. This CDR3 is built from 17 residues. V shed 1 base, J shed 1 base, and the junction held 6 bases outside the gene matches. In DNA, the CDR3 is TGTGCCAGCAGCTTAGGAGGACTAGCAAGGTCCTACAATGAGCAGTTCTTC. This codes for CASSLGGLARSYNEQFF.

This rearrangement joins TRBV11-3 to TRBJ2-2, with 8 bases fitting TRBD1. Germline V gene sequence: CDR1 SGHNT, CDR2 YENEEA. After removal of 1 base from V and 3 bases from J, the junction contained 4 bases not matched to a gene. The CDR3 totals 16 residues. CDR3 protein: CASSLGDRGYTGELFF. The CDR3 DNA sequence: TGTGCCAGCAGCTTAGGAGACAGGGGATACACCGGGGAGCTGTTTTTT.

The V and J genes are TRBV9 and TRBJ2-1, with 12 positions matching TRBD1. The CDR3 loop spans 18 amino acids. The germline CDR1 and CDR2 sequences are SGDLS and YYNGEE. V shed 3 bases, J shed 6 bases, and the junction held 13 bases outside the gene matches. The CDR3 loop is CASSGRFGGTGGINEQFF. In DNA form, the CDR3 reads TGTGCCAGCAGCGGGCGATTCGGAGGGACAGGGGGCATCAATGAGCAGTTCTTC.

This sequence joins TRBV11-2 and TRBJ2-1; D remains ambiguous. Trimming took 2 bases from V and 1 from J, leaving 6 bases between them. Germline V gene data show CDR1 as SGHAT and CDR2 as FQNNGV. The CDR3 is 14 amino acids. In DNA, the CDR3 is TGTGCCAGCAGCTTACTTAGTTCCTACAATGAGCAGTTCTTC. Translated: CASSLLSSYNEQFF. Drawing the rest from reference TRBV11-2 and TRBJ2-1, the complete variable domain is EAGVAQSPRYKIIEKRQSVAFWCNPISGHATLYWYQQILGQGPKLLIQFQNNGVVDDSQLPKDRFSAERLKGVDSTLKIQPAKLEDSAVYLCASSLLSSYNEQFFGPGTRLTVL.

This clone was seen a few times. CDR3 in amino acids: CAIRTAYLNTEAFF. Written as DNA, the CDR3 is TGTGCCATCAGGACAGCCTATCTGAACACTGAAGCTTTCTTT. The chain has TRBV10-3 and TRBJ1-1, with a possible D match to TRBD1 (5 bases). Trimming removed 6 bases at V and 0 bases at J, with 11 bases between. Germline CDR1 reads ENHRY; CDR2 reads SYGVKD. The CDR3 consists of 14 residues.

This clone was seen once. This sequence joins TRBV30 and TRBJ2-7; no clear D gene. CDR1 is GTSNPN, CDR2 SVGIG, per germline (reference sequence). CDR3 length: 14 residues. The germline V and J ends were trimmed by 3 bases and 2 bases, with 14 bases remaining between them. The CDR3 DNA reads TGTGCCTGGAGGATGCCAAACTCGGCCTACGAGCAGTACTTC. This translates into CAWRMPNSAYEQYF.

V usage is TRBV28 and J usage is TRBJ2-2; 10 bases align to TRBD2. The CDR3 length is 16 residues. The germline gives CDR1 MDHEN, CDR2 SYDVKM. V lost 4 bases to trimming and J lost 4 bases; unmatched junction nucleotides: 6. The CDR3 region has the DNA TGTGCCAGCAGTTCTAGCGGGAGCATCAGCACCGGGGAGCTGTTTTTT. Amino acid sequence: CASSSSGSISTGELFF.

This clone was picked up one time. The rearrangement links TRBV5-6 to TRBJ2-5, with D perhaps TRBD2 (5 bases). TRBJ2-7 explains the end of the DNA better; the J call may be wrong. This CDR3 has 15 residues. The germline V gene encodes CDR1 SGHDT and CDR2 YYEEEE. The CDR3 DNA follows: TGTGCCAGCAGCTTTAATACGGGGTATCCGGACGAGCAGTACTTC. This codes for CASSFNTGYPDEQYF.

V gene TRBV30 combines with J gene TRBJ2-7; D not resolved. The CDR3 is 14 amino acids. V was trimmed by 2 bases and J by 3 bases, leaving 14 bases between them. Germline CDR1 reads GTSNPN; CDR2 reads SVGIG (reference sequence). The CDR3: CAWSRYMVSYEQYF. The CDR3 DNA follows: TGTGCCTGGAGTAGATACATGGTAAGCTACGAGCAGTACTTC.

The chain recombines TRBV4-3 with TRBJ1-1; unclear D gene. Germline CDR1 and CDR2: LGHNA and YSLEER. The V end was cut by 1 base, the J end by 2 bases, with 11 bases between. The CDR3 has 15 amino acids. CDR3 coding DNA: TGCGCCAGCAGCCAAGGGCGCGAGGGTAACACTGAAGCTTTCTTT. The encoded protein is CASSQGREGNTEAFF.